This T cell receptor (beta chain) was sequenced during a study of T cell responses to AZD1222 COVID-19 vaccine. In regard to this clone: Its matching antigen is unknown.

Findings and limits, study-wide: It was only a handful of AZD1222 recipients who were seropositive at baseline.

Germline V lookup: CDR1 LNHDA, CDR2 SQIVND (reference sequence). The V segment lost 1 base and the J segment 4 bases; nucleotides outside the gene matches: 9. CDR3 length: 16 amino acids. Measured with immunoSEQ multiplex PCR; TCRdb has only the in-frame clones, and not every one. The repertoire holds 150,000 to 200,000 clones, around 90% seen once, with roughly 1.9% in the top ten. The source material was peripheral blood, sampled 28 days after the second AZD1222 dose. This TCR was sampled from an adult who received the AZD1222 COVID-19 vaccine. This sequence joins TRBV19 and TRBJ1-1; 7 bases fit TRBD1. The CDR3 DNA sequence: TGTGCCAGTAGTATAGCTGCAGGGGGAAGGAGCACTGAAGCTTTCTTT. This translates into CASSIAAGGRSTEAFF.